Listed below are T cell receptor beta chains from one sample, sequenced in a study of CD8+CD57+ T cells in acquired aplastic anemia. TCRdb reprocessed the reads via MiXCR and lists one record per CDR3 protein. The sample has about 160,000 distinct CDR3 sequences, about 48% seen once. Sequencing used sorted CD4+, CD8+, or CD8+CD57+ T cells (not recorded which) from PBMCs. Receptor source: a human donor in good health. The CDR3 runs from the conserved cysteine through the conserved F or W. The D gene is left open where the match is weak. Some rows have no size entry. The others give once, few or many, or a class for an expanded clone.

j_gene: TRBJ2-1; abundance: NA; v_gene: TRBV7-3; len: 17; d_gene: TRBD2; CDR3aa: CASSLTRGTSGNHEQFF; CDR3nt: TGTGCCAGCAGCTTGACGAGAGGAACTAGCGGGAACCATGAGCAGTTCTTC
j_gene: TRBJ2-7; abundance: NA; v_gene: TRBV27; len: 15; d_gene: NA; CDR3aa: CASSTNRGRGLEQYF; CDR3nt: TGTGCCAGCAGTACGAACAGGGGACGGGGGCTCGAGCAGTACTTC
j_gene: TRBJ2-1; abundance: NA; v_gene: TRBV5-1; len: 17; d_gene: TRBD2; CDR3aa: CASSFSRPAGVGNEQFF; CDR3nt: TGCGCCAGCAGCTTCTCTAGACCAGCGGGAGTAGGGAATGAGCAGTTCTTC
j_gene: TRBJ2-1; abundance: NA; v_gene: TRBV3-1; len: 18; d_gene: TRBD2; CDR3aa: CASSPPGTSGRPKDEQFF; CDR3nt: TGTGCCAGCAGCCCGCCCGGGACTAGCGGGAGGCCGAAGGATGAGCAGTTCTTC
j_gene: TRBJ1-2; abundance: many; v_gene: TRBV14; len: 15; d_gene: TRBD1; CDR3aa: CASSPTTGSVYGYTF; CDR3nt: TGTGCCAGCAGCCCGACGACAGGGTCTGTCTATGGCTACACCTTC
j_gene: TRBJ1-2; abundance: NA; v_gene: TRBV9; len: 16; d_gene: TRBD1; CDR3aa: CASSPQLDRGLYGYTF; CDR3nt: TGTGCCAGCAGCCCGCAATTGGACAGGGGGCTTTATGGCTACACCTTC
j_gene: TRBJ1-1; abundance: many; v_gene: TRBV14; len: 13; d_gene: NA; CDR3aa: CASSQAANTEAFF; CDR3nt: TGTGCCAGCAGCCAAGCGGCCAACACTGAAGCTTTCTTT
j_gene: TRBJ1-1; abundance: NA; v_gene: TRBV10-3; len: 14; d_gene: NA; CDR3aa: CANKRTASDTEAFF; CDR3nt: TGTGCCAACAAGAGGACAGCTAGTGACACTGAAGCTTTCTTT
j_gene: TRBJ2-1; abundance: NA; v_gene: TRBV24-1; len: 15; d_gene: NA; CDR3aa: CATSDRRASYNEQFF; CDR3nt: TGTGCCACCAGTGATCGCCGGGCTTCCTACAATGAGCAGTTCTTC
j_gene: TRBJ2-1; abundance: NA; v_gene: TRBV10-1; len: 14; d_gene: TRBD2; CDR3aa: CASSDGLAGDEQFF; CDR3nt: TGCGCCAGCAGTGATGGACTAGCGGGGGATGAGCAGTTCTTC
j_gene: TRBJ2-2; abundance: NA; v_gene: TRBV12-3/TRBV12-4; len: 10; d_gene: NA; CDR3aa: CASSFGELFF; CDR3nt: TGTGCCAGCAGTTTCGGGGAGCTGTTTTTT
j_gene: TRBJ1-6; abundance: many; v_gene: TRBV7-9; len: 17; d_gene: NA; CDR3aa: CASSYPAGTPQNSPLHF; CDR3nt: TGTGCCAGCAGCTACCCGGCGGGGACACCCCAAAATTCACCCCTCCACTTT
j_gene: TRBJ1-1; abundance: NA; v_gene: TRBV19; len: 15; d_gene: TRBD1; CDR3aa: CASRRGGQGNTEAFF; CDR3nt: TGTGCCAGTAGGCGGGGGGGACAGGGAAACACTGAAGCTTTCTTT
j_gene: TRBJ2-7; abundance: many; v_gene: TRBV5-1; len: 13; d_gene: NA; CDR3aa: CASSQGTYYEQYF; CDR3nt: TGCGCCAGCAGCCAGGGGACATACTACGAGCAGTACTTC
j_gene: TRBJ1-1; abundance: NA; v_gene: TRBV9; len: 17; d_gene: NA; CDR3aa: CASSVLTGHRLNTEAFF; CDR3nt: TGTGCCAGCAGCGTATTGACAGGACACCGGTTGAACACTGAAGCTTTCTTT
j_gene: TRBJ2-7; abundance: NA; v_gene: TRBV10-3; len: 12; d_gene: NA; CDR3aa: CAISEVAYEQYF; CDR3nt: TGTGCCATCAGTGAGGTAGCCTACGAGCAGTACTTC
j_gene: TRBJ2-1; abundance: many; v_gene: TRBV5-1; len: 15; d_gene: TRBD2; CDR3aa: CASSLGAGGSDEQFF; CDR3nt: TGCGCCAGCAGCTTGGGAGCGGGAGGGTCCGATGAGCAGTTCTTC